One sample yielded the 9 T cell receptor beta chains listed below, sequenced in a study of chemoradiotherapy in HPV16-positive cancers. The table came from immunoSEQ multiplex PCR; TCRdb's copy has only in-frame clones and leaves some out. The sample comprises some 5,800 clones, 73% of which are singletons, and approximately 9.9% rests with the top ten. The sample was collected from a patient who underwent chemoradiotherapy. The receptor source for this set is a human donor with HPV-associated anogenital cancer.

CDR3: CASSPRSGANVLTF. The CDR3 nucleotides are TGTGCCAGCAGCCCCCGCTCTGGGGCCAACGTCCTGACTTTC. The chain links TRBV7-6 to TRBJ2-6; unclear D gene. Germline V lookup: CDR1 SGHVS, CDR2 FNYEAQ. There are 14 residues in the CDR3. The V end was cut by 5 bases, the J end by 0 bases, with 5 bases between.

V and J are TRBV14 and TRBJ2-3, with D uncertain. CDR1 is SGHDN, CDR2 FVKESK, per germline. V was clipped by 0 bases and J by 7 bases, with 26 bases between them. CDR3 size: 19 residues. The CDR3 loop reads CASSQEGSWGLASKNTQYF. The CDR3 DNA follows: TGTGCCAGCAGCCAAGAGGGATCTTGGGGATTAGCATCGAAAAATACGCAGTATTTT. Drawing the rest from reference TRBV14 and TRBJ2-3, the complete variable domain is EAGVTQFPSHSVIEKGQTVTLRCDPISGHDNLYWYRRVMGKEIKFLLHFVKESKQDESGMPNNRFLAERTGGTYSTLKVQPAELEDSGVYFCASSQEGSWGLASKNTQYFGPGTRLTVL.

The V and J genes are TRBV19 and TRBJ2-7; 14 bases match TRBD2. After removal of 5 bases from V and 3 bases from J, the junction contained 9 bases not matched to a gene. The CDR3 runs to 17 residues. Germline CDR1 LNHDA, CDR2 SQIVND (reference sequence). Written as DNA, the CDR3 is TGTGCCAGTAGTCGAGGATTAGGGACTAGCGGGGGCTACGAGCAGTACTTC. It specifies CASSRGLGTSGGYEQYF. Looking up the rest from reference TRBV19 and TRBJ2-7 gives the full variable domain: DGGITQSPKYLFRKEGQNVTLSCEQNLNHDAMYWYRQDPGQGLRLIYYSQIVNDFQKGDIAEGYSVSREKKESFPLTVTSAQKNPTAFYLCASSRGLGTSGGYEQYFGPGTRLTVT.

V is TRBV4-1 and J is TRBJ1-2; perhaps TRBD1 as D (5 bases). The CDR3 is 14 residues long. Per germline, CDR1 MGHRA and CDR2 YSYEKL. V lost 3 bases and J 5 bases, leaving 13 bases between the germline ends. The CDR3 region is CASSHPGTVYGYTF. In nucleotides, the CDR3 is TGCGCCAGCAGCCACCCCGGGACTGTATATGGCTACACCTTC.

This clone was detected a few times. The chain carries TRBV2 and TRBJ2-5; D remains ambiguous. Germline V gives CDR1 SNHLY, CDR2 FYNNEI. CDR3 length: 11 residues. Deletions cut 8 bases from V and 0 bases from J, with 4 bases between. CDR3 region: CASAYQETQYF. CDR3 nucleotides: TGTGCCAGCGCTTACCAAGAGACCCAGTACTTC.

CDR3 in amino acids: CASSLQVPLNTEAFF. CDR3 in DNA: TGTGCCAGCAGCTTACAGGTACCTCTGAACACTGAAGCTTTCTTT. This chain joins TRBV11-2 and TRBJ1-1; D is unclear. Germline V CDR1 and CDR2: SGHAT, FQNNGV. There are 15 residues in the CDR3. The V end lost 2 bases, the J end lost 0 bases, and 10 bases lay between the germline ends.

The CDR3, as DNA: TGTGCCAGCGCCCAACAGGGAAATTACGAGCAGTACTTC. Its translation is CASAQQGNYEQYF. This chain links TRBV28 with TRBJ2-7, with a possible D match to TRBD1 (6 bases). The length of the CDR3 is 13 residues. The germline V and J ends were trimmed by 8 bases and 4 bases, with 15 bases remaining between them. The germline V gene has CDR1 MDHEN and CDR2 SYDVKM.

V usage is TRBV6-5 and J usage is TRBJ2-3, with D unresolved. CDR1 MNHEY and CDR2 SVGAGI come from the germline V gene. The CDR3 is made up of 15 amino acids. With 2 bases removed from V and 5 bases from J, the gap between germline ends came to 14 bases. The CDR3 region is CASSYRAVFGDTQYF. CDR3 bases: TGTGCCAGCAGTTACAGGGCGGTCTTCGGAGATACGCAGTATTTT.

The V gene is TRBV5-4, the J gene TRBJ2-5; unclear D gene. Trimming took off 0 bases at V and 4 bases at J, with 4 bases between the two ends. CDR3 length: 12 amino acids. Germline loops: CDR1 SGHNT, CDR2 YYREEE (reference sequence). The CDR3 region has the DNA TGTGCCAGCAGCTTGGAGGGAGAGACCCAGTACTTC. It translates to CASSLEGETQYF.